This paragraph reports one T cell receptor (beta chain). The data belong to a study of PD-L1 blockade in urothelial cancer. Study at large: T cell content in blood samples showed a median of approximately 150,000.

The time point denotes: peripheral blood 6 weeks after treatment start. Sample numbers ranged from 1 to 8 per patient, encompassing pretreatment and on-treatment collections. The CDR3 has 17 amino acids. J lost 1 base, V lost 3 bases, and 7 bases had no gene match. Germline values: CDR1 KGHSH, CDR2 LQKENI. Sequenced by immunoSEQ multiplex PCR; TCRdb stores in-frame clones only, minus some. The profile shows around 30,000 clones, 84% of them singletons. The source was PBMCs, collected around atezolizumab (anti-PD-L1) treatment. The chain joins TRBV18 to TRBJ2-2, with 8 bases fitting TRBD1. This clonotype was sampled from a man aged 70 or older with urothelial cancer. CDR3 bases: TGTGCCAGCTCACCCCCCCAGGGGGCGATGAACACCGGGGAGCTGTTTTTT. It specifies CASSPPQGAMNTGELFF.